This TCR beta chain was sequenced during a study of blood T cell repertoires in COVID-19. The table came from immunoSEQ multiplex PCR; TCRdb's copy has only in-frame clones and leaves some out. Of under 300,000 clones listed, approximately 83% were seen once; the top ten hold 13%. The CDR3 totals 15 residues. Germline lookup yields CDR1 MNHNY and CDR2 SVGAGI (reference sequence). With 6 bases clipped from V and 4 bases from J, the junction kept 8 bases outside the gene matches. What was sequenced was peripheral blood. The chain uses TRBV6-6 and TRBJ2-2, with 7 bases fitting TRBD2. The TCR originated in a human donor in a cohort sampled during active COVID-19. CDR3 coding DNA: TGTGCCAGCAGCCTTCTGGGAGGGCCCACCGGGGAGCTGTTTTTT. This translates into CASSLLGGPTGELFF.